This T cell receptor beta chain was sequenced in a study of blood T cell repertoires in COVID-19. Overall study: Researchers got acute and convalescent COVID-19 samples from the United States, Italy and Spain.

Trimming removed 1 base at V and 0 bases at J, with 7 bases between. CDR1 is LNHNV, CDR2 YYDKDF, per germline (reference sequence). This CDR3 is built from 15 residues. TCRdb keeps only in-frame clones here, not all; method: immunoSEQ multiplex PCR. The top ten hold 0.99% of the sample, which has 150,000 to 200,000 clones, 70% to 90% seen once. The rearrangement links TRBV15 to TRBJ1-5; no reliable D call. What was sequenced was peripheral blood. The sequence was collected from a man aged 18 to 30 with acute or convalescent COVID-19. CDR3 region: CATSRAQNSNQPQHF. The CDR3, as DNA: TGTGCCACCAGCAGAGCGCAGAATAGCAATCAGCCCCAGCATTTT.